These T cell receptor beta chains were read from a single sample in a study of T cell responses to AZD1222 COVID-19 vaccine. Sequenced by immunoSEQ multiplex PCR; TCRdb stores in-frame clones only, minus some. This table holds some 140,000 clones, roughly nine tenths found once. The sample was peripheral blood, taken on day 0 of MenACWY control vaccination. The receptors were gathered from an adult in good health. Each CDR3 is given with its conserved first and last residue. The D gene is left open where the match is weak. Not every row has a clone size; where given, it reads once, few, many or a size class.

v_call: TRBV11-3; j_call: TRBJ2-2; d_call: TRBD2; clone_size: NA; cdr3_nt: TGTGCCAGCAGCCCAACCCCACTATTAGCGGGAGTTTGGGAGCTGTTTTTT; cdr3_aa: CASSPTPLLAGVWELFF
v_call: TRBV7-9; j_call: TRBJ2-1; d_call: TRBD1; clone_size: NA; cdr3_nt: TGTGCCAGCAGCTTGGGGACAGGTGAGAGCTCCTACAATGAGCAGTTCTTC; cdr3_aa: CASSLGTGESSYNEQFF
v_call: TRBV28; j_call: TRBJ2-5; d_call: TRBD2; clone_size: NA; cdr3_nt: TGTGCCAGCAGTCGAATTAGCGGGGGGTACCAAGAGACCCAGTACTTC; cdr3_aa: CASSRISGGYQETQYF
v_call: TRBV28; j_call: TRBJ1-1; d_call: TRBD1; clone_size: NA; cdr3_nt: TGTGCCAGCACCTGGGGACAGGGAGGCACTGAAGCTTTCTTT; cdr3_aa: CASTWGQGGTEAFF
v_call: TRBV9; j_call: TRBJ2-7; d_call: NA; clone_size: NA; cdr3_nt: TGTGCCAGCAGCGTAGGCCCCTTGGACAGCCTTGACTACGAGCAGTACTTC; cdr3_aa: CASSVGPLDSLDYEQYF
v_call: TRBV19; j_call: TRBJ1-5; d_call: NA; clone_size: NA; cdr3_nt: TGTGCCAGTAGTATAGTAGCAGGCAGCCAGCCCCAGCATTTT; cdr3_aa: CASSIVAGSQPQHF
v_call: TRBV19; j_call: TRBJ2-7; d_call: TRBD1; clone_size: NA; cdr3_nt: TGTGCCAGTAGTATCGGGGACAGGGGAAGCTACGAGCAGTACTTC; cdr3_aa: CASSIGDRGSYEQYF
v_call: TRBV6-5; j_call: TRBJ2-3; d_call: TRBD1; clone_size: NA; cdr3_nt: TGTGCCAGCAGTTCCGGACAGGGGGCAAGAGATACGCAGTATTTT; cdr3_aa: CASSSGQGARDTQYF
v_call: TRBV27; j_call: TRBJ1-6; d_call: NA; clone_size: NA; cdr3_nt: TGTGCCAGCAGTCACGGGGCAGAGAATAATTCACCCCTCCACTTT; cdr3_aa: CASSHGAENNSPLHF
v_call: TRBV5-5; j_call: TRBJ2-1; d_call: TRBD1; clone_size: once; cdr3_nt: TGTGCCAGCAGACGTACCACAGGGGGAGCGATCGATGAGCAGTTCTTC; cdr3_aa: CASRRTTGGAIDEQFF
v_call: TRBV7-2; j_call: TRBJ2-1; d_call: TRBD2; clone_size: NA; cdr3_nt: TGTGCCAGCAGCCCGACGGGGACTAGCGGGGGTGAGCAGTTCTTC; cdr3_aa: CASSPTGTSGGEQFF
v_call: TRBV24-1; j_call: TRBJ1-5; d_call: TRBD1; clone_size: NA; cdr3_nt: TGTGCCACCAGTGACCCAACAGGGGGTGAGCAGCCCCAGCATTTT; cdr3_aa: CATSDPTGGEQPQHF
v_call: TRBV5-1; j_call: TRBJ1-6; d_call: NA; clone_size: NA; cdr3_nt: TGCGCCAGCAGCTTGAAAGGGGCGGGTAATTCACCCCTCCACTTT; cdr3_aa: CASSLKGAGNSPLHF
v_call: TRBV3-1/TRBV3-2; j_call: TRBJ1-3; d_call: NA; clone_size: few; cdr3_nt: TGTGCCAGCAGCCAAGCGGGGGCGCCTGGAAACACCATATATTTT; cdr3_aa: CASSQAGAPGNTIYF
v_call: TRBV6-5; j_call: TRBJ1-5; d_call: NA; clone_size: NA; cdr3_nt: TGTGCCAGCAGACTGAACCGGGACCCAAATCAGCCCCAGCATTTT; cdr3_aa: CASRLNRDPNQPQHF
v_call: TRBV9; j_call: TRBJ2-1; d_call: NA; clone_size: NA; cdr3_nt: TGTGCCAGCAGCGCACGCTCCTACAATGAGCAGTTCTTC; cdr3_aa: CASSARSYNEQFF
v_call: TRBV16; j_call: TRBJ1-2; d_call: NA; clone_size: NA; cdr3_nt: TGTGCCAGCAGCCAACTGAGGGAAACGAGGGGCTACACCTTC; cdr3_aa: CASSQLRETRGYTF